Following are 20 T cell receptor beta chains from one sample sequenced in a study of T cell responses to AZD1222 COVID-19 vaccine. The protocol was immunoSEQ multiplex PCR, while the TCRdb copy is restricted to in-frame clones and leaves out a portion. This table holds about 200,000 clones, around 90% found once. The sample consisted of peripheral blood, taken 28 days after the second dose of the MenACWY control vaccine. These TCRs come from an adult who received the MenACWY meningococcal vaccine as a control.

V usage is TRBV6-4 and J usage is TRBJ2-7; D call uncertain. Germline V gene data show CDR1 as MRHNA and CDR2 as SNTAGT. Trimming took off 0 bases at V and 7 bases at J, with 25 bases between the two ends. This CDR3 is built from 18 residues. CDR3 in amino acids: CASSDSPASPHSSGEQYF. CDR3 DNA sequence: TGTGCCAGCAGTGACTCCCCGGCCTCCCCCCATAGTTCCGGGGAGCAGTACTTC.

The V gene is TRBV15, the J gene TRBJ2-1, with D unclear. The CDR3 extends over 15 amino acids. V was pared by 1 base and J by 4 bases, with 11 bases between. Looked up from germline, CDR1 is LNHNV and CDR2 is YYDKDF (reference sequence). Here the CDR3 DNA reads TGTGCCACCAGCAGAGGGGCACCTCCTTACAATGAGCAGTTCTTC. Translating gives CATSRGAPPYNEQFF.

This chain uses TRBV28 with TRBJ1-5, with 7 nucleotides matching TRBD1. Per germline, CDR1 MDHEN and CDR2 SYDVKM. The CDR3 runs to 13 residues. The V segment lost 5 bases and the J segment 7 bases; nucleotides outside the gene matches: 5. The DNA for the CDR3 is TGTGCCAGCAGTACTACAGGGGAACAGCCCCAGCATTTT. Its translation: CASSTTGEQPQHF.

The rearrangement uses TRBV4-3 and TRBJ1-1, with D hard to call. This CDR3 region has 15 residues. V was cut by 8 bases and J by 4 bases, with 20 bases left in between. Germline CDR1 is LGHNA and CDR2 is YSLEER. CDR3 amino acids: CASQKTRVLGTEAFF. The CDR3 DNA reads as TGCGCCAGCCAAAAAACAAGGGTGTTGGGCACTGAAGCTTTCTTT.

The rearrangement uses TRBV15 and TRBJ1-1, with a weak D call TRBD1 (6 bases). Trimming stripped 3 bases from V and 5 bases from J, with 10 bases between. CDR3 size: 13 residues. CDR1 is LNHNV, CDR2 YYDKDF, per germline (reference sequence). The CDR3 loop is CATSRERGTEAFF. The CDR3 coding sequence is TGTGCCACCAGCAGGGAGAGGGGGACTGAAGCTTTCTTT.

The chain joins TRBV2 to TRBJ2-7; 9 bases match TRBD2. In germline, CDR1 is SNHLY, CDR2 FYNNEI. V lost 6 bases and J lost 5; bases outside the gene matches: 8. The CDR3 contains 14 residues. For the CDR3, the DNA is TGTGCCAGCAGAGGCGGGAGGGCAGGGGACGAGCAGTACTTC. Protein: CASRGGRAGDEQYF. The variable domain in full, with the rest retrieved from reference TRBV2 and TRBJ2-7, is EPEVTQTPSHQVTQMGQEVILRCVPISNHLYFYWYRQILGQKVEFLVSFYNNEISEKSEIFDDQFSVERPDGSNFTLKIRSTKLEDSAMYFCASRGGRAGDEQYFGPGTRLTVT.

The genes are TRBV7-2 and TRBJ1-4, with TRBD1 identical over 9 bases. This CDR3 is 15 amino acids long. In germline, CDR1 is SGHTA, CDR2 FQGNSA. V gave up 5 bases and J gave up 4 bases; unmatched junction bases: 5. CDR3 DNA: TGTGCCAGCAGCCAGACAGGGGGGCTTAATGAAAAACTGTTTTTT. Protein: CASSQTGGLNEKLFF.

The rearrangement joins TRBV29-1 to TRBJ2-1; tentatively, D is TRBD2 (5 bases). Trimming took 7 bases from V and 7 from J, leaving 17 bases between them. Germline CDR1 SQVTM, CDR2 ANQGSEA. This CDR3 comprises 13 residues. CDR3 residues: CSANSGGGNEQFF. DNA of the CDR3: TGCAGCGCCAACAGTGGCGGAGGTAATGAGCAGTTCTTC.

This chain joins TRBV7-6 and TRBJ1-5; no firm D call. Germline V lookup: CDR1 SGHVS, CDR2 FNYEAQ. V dropped 5 bases and J dropped 4 bases, with 9 bases sitting between them. The CDR3 spans 13 residues. Here the CDR3 reads CASSRDGNQPQHF. The CDR3 coding sequence is TGTGCCAGCAGCCGCGACGGAAATCAGCCCCAGCATTTT.

The rearrangement links TRBV7-9 to TRBJ2-1; D remains ambiguous. The germline V gene has CDR1 SEHNR and CDR2 FQNEAQ (reference sequence). CDR3 length: 15 residues. V shed 3 bases and J shed 1 base, with 10 bases lying between them. CDR3 sequence: CASSFSGGSYNEQFF. The CDR3 DNA follows: TGTGCCAGCAGCTTTTCTGGCGGTTCCTACAATGAGCAGTTCTTC. The variable domain in full, completed from reference TRBV7-9 and TRBJ2-1, reads DTGVSQNPRHKITKRGQNVTFRCDPISEHNRLYWYRQTLGQGPEFLTYFQNEAQLEKSRLLSDRFSAERPKGSFSTLEIQRTEQGDSAMYLCASSFSGGSYNEQFFGPGTRLTVL.

The gene calls are TRBV19 and TRBJ2-3, with TRBD2 matching over 8 bases. With 5 bases clipped from V and 3 bases from J, the junction kept 16 bases outside the gene matches. The CDR3 is 18 amino acids. CDR1 LNHDA and CDR2 SQIVND come from the germline V gene (reference sequence). CDR3 DNA: TGTGCCAGTAGTCTGGTTCCGGGACTAGTCCCACGGACAGATACGCAGTATTTT. Its protein product is CASSLVPGLVPRTDTQYF.

The chain employs TRBV27 and TRBJ2-7; the D gene is possibly TRBD1 (6 bases). Germline V CDR1 and CDR2: MNHEY, SMNVEV (reference sequence). The V end was cut by 0 bases, the J end by 2 bases, with 11 bases between. This CDR3 is built from 15 residues. The CDR3, as DNA: TGTGCCAGCAGTTTATCGTCCAGGGGCCCCTACGAGCAGTACTTC. Translation: CASSLSSRGPYEQYF.

The genes are TRBV19 and TRBJ1-6; no definite D call. Germline CDR1 LNHDA, CDR2 SQIVND (reference sequence). The CDR3 contains 14 residues. V was clipped by 8 bases and J by 0 bases, with 8 bases between them. Here the CDR3 DNA reads TGTGCCAGTTCGGTGAGCTCCTATAATTCACCCCTCCACTTT. Translation gives CASSVSSYNSPLHF.

V and J are TRBV9 and TRBJ2-2; no firm D call. The CDR3 totals 14 residues. Germline V gene data show CDR1 as SGDLS and CDR2 as YYNGEE. Trimming pared 0 bases from V and 6 bases from J, leaving 9 bases between. DNA of the CDR3: TGTGCCAGCAGCGTAGTAGCAGCAGCCGGGGAGCTGTTTTTT. Its protein product is CASSVVAAAGELFF.

A single count supports this clone. V and J are TRBV7-2 and TRBJ1-1, with 7 bases fitting TRBD1. CDR1 and CDR2 (germline): SGHTA, FQGNSA. This CDR3 is 16 amino acids long. V shed 5 bases, J shed 3 bases, and the junction held 12 bases outside the gene matches. DNA of the CDR3: TGTGCCAGCAGCCCAAGGACAGGTGCCGCTTACACTGAAGCTTTCTTT. This codes for CASSPRTGAAYTEAFF. The full variable domain, with the rest looked up from reference TRBV7-2 and TRBJ1-1, is GAGVSQSPSNKVTEKGKDVELRCDPISGHTALYWYRQSLGQGLEFLIYFQGNSAPDKSGLPSDRFSAERTGGSVSTLTIQRTQQEDSAVYLCASSPRTGAAYTEAFFGQGTRLTVV.

This chain links TRBV7-7 with TRBJ2-7, with TRBD2 matching over 7 bases. The CDR3 loop spans 14 amino acids. The germline gives CDR1 SSHAT, CDR2 FNYEAQ (reference sequence). The DNA for the CDR3 is TGTGCTGATGAGGGGAGGGACGGCTCCTACGAGCAGTACTTC. Translated, it gives CADEGRDGSYEQYF.

CDR3 region: CASSQTGHRLAKNIQYF. The CDR3 DNA sequence: TGCGCCAGCAGTCAAACAGGACACAGACTAGCCAAAAACATTCAGTACTTC. The rearrangement uses TRBV23-1 and TRBJ2-4, with D possibly matching TRBD1 (5 bases). TRBV23-1 is an open reading frame, and its role is uncertain. The ends were cut back, 2 bases at V and 0 bases at J, with 14 bases in the middle. The CDR3 consists of 17 residues.

The chain joins TRBV5-1 to TRBJ1-5; 8 bases are shared with TRBD1. CDR3 length equals 18 residues. Germline loops: CDR1 SGHRS, CDR2 YFSETQ. The trim removed 0 bases at V and 0 bases at J, leaving 8 bases unmatched. In DNA, the CDR3 is TGCGCCAGCAGCTTGGGGACAGGGTTGGGATATAGCAATCAGCCCCAGCATTTT. It encodes CASSLGTGLGYSNQPQHF.

On this clone itself: This sample also contains other DNA sequences that code for the same CDR3. V is TRBV19 and J is TRBJ1-2; D gene uncertain. V gave up 1 base and J gave up 2 bases, with 8 bases separating them. The germline CDR1 and CDR2 sequences are LNHDA and SQIVND (reference sequence). This CDR3 has 14 amino acids. CDR3 region: CASSIGLINYGYTF. DNA for the CDR3: TGTGCCAGTAGTATAGGCCTAATCAACTATGGCTACACCTTC.

For this clone: At one end the junction does not follow the germline gene, possibly because of a read error. This chain joins TRBV7-7 and TRBJ2-5; 7 positions agree with TRBD1. Germline CDR1 is SSHAT and CDR2 is FNYEAQ (reference sequence). The CDR3 runs to 14 residues. CDR3 DNA sequence: TGTGCTAGCAGCCCTGGGACAGTCCAAGAGACCCAGTACTTC. This encodes CASSPGTVQETQYF.